The rows below give T cell receptor beta chains drawn from one sample of a study of T cells in Graves' hyperthyroidism and ophthalmopathy. A single record per CDR3 protein comes from TCRdb applying MiXCR to the multiplex PCR reads. In the table there are more than 350,000 distinct CDR3 sequences, approximately 18% of which are singletons. What was sequenced was blood. The receptor set was obtained from a woman aged 30 to 39 with Graves' hyperthyroidism that later progressed to Graves' ophthalmopathy. Each CDR3 is given without its conserved first and last residue. A row's size may be missing; if present it is once, few, many or a size class.

>NA|TRBV9
ASSVEGRNTGELF
>many|TRBV7-9
ASSERDSSYEQY
>NA|TRBV7-9
ASSQGQFFSRSEKLF
>many|TRBV15
ATGTGNTEAF
>NA|TRBV19
ASSIFGTGSPDTGELF
>many|TRBV30
AWSLSHYEQY
>many|TRBV5-1
ASSLEARGYEITDTQY
>many|TRBV28
ASSPGGSSNQPQH
>many|TRBV6-2/TRBV6-3
ASSYSSDTYGYT
>many|TRBV3-1
ASSQGGTGGLEAF
>NA|TRBV13
ASSEETYRVGYNEQF
>NA|TRBV5-1
ASSFGTGGFEQY
>NA|TRBV3-1
ASSQARDSYNEQF
>NA|TRBV6-5
ASSYSTSGNEQF
>few|TRBV20-1
SAVDRARGGTEAF
>many|TRBV20-1
SASTDTQY
>NA|TRBV29-1
SPRDRDYEQY
>many|TRBV12-3/TRBV12-4
ASSTGTSQETQY